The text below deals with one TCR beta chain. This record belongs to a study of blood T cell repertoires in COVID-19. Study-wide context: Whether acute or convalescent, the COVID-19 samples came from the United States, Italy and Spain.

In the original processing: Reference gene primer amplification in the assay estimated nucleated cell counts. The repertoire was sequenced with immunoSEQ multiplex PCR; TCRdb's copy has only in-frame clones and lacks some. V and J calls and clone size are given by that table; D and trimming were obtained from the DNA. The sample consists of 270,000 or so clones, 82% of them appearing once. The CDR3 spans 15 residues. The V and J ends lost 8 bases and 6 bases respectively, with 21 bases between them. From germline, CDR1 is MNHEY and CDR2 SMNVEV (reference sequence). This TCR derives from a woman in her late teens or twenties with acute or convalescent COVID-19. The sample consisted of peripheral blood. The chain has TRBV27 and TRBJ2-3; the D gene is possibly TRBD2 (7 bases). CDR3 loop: CASHMGGGRPDTQYF. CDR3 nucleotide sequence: TGTGCCAGCCATATGGGGGGCGGGAGACCTGATACGCAGTATTTT.